The 19 T cell receptor beta chains below come from one sample, sequenced in a study of blood T cell repertoires in COVID-19. Only in-frame clones appear in the TCRdb table, and some are missing; sequencing was by immunoSEQ multiplex PCR. The profile shows about 160,000 clones, about four fifths of them singletons. The specimen sequenced was peripheral blood. The receptor source for this set is a woman older than 75 with acute or convalescent COVID-19.

The V gene is TRBV6-5, the J gene TRBJ2-7; D is ambiguous. The CDR3 totals 14 residues. Looked up from germline, CDR1 is MNHEY and CDR2 is SVGAGI. Trimming removed 6 bases from V and 3 bases from J, with 15 bases in between. The CDR3 loop reads CASSPRFSSYEQYF. The CDR3 DNA follows: TGTGCCAGCAGCCCCCGCTTCTCCAGCTACGAGCAGTACTTC.

This chain links TRBV7-9 with TRBJ2-7, with D perhaps TRBD1 (7 bases). Germline V gives CDR1 SEHNR, CDR2 FQNEAQ (reference sequence). This CDR3 contains 12 residues. The CDR3 bases are TGTGTGTCGGGGGACAGTTCCTACGAGCAGTACTTC. Protein sequence: CVSGDSSYEQYF.

On this clone itself: Other nucleotide sequences in the sample specify the same CDR3. The rearrangement joins TRBV20-1 to TRBJ2-7, with 7 bases identical to TRBD2. CDR1 is DFQATT, CDR2 SNEGSKA, per germline (reference sequence). The CDR3 totals 11 residues. V lost 6 bases, J lost 2 bases, and 1 base stayed unmatched. This chain's CDR3 is CSAGGTYEQYF. CDR3 DNA sequence: TGCAGTGCGGGAGGGACCTACGAGCAGTACTTC.

This clone was recorded a few times. This chain links TRBV20-1 with TRBJ1-1; tentative D call: TRBD1 (5 bases). The V gene's germline CDR1 is DFQATT and CDR2 SNEGSKA (reference sequence). The V end lost 7 bases, the J end lost 8 bases, and 14 bases lay between the germline ends. The CDR3 extends over 11 amino acids. CDR3 sequence reads: CSVPLGAEAFF. For the CDR3, the DNA is TGCAGTGTTCCTCTTGGGGCAGAAGCTTTCTTT.

The DNA for the CDR3 is TGCAGCGTTGTGGAACAGAACTATGGCTACACCTTC. It is translated as CSVVEQNYGYTF. The chain recombines TRBV29-1 with TRBJ1-2; unclear D gene. The CDR3 has 12 amino acids. The germline gives CDR1 SQVTM, CDR2 ANQGSEA. Trimming cost V 4 bases and J 2 bases, with 8 bases left between them.

The rearrangement links TRBV7-9 to TRBJ2-1; tentative D call: TRBD2 (6 bases). Germline V gene sequence: CDR1 SEHNR, CDR2 FQNEAQ (reference sequence). V lost 10 bases and J lost 9, with 16 bases in between. The CDR3 spans 12 residues. CDR3 amino acids: CATQAGGGEQFF. The CDR3 nucleotides are TGTGCCACCCAAGCCGGGGGTGGTGAGCAGTTCTTC.

The chain is built from TRBV15 and TRBJ2-1; 14 bases line up with TRBD2. The CDR3 has 19 residues. Trimming removed 0 bases from V and 2 bases from J; junction bases left unmatched: 6. CDR1 is LNHNV and CDR2 is YYDKDF in the germline V gene (reference sequence). In DNA, the CDR3 is TGTGCCACCAGCAGAGAGGGACTAGCGGGAGAAAGGGCCTACAATGAGCAGTTCTTC. This sequence encodes CATSREGLAGERAYNEQFF.

The chain has TRBV7-2 and TRBJ1-3; possible D gene TRBD1, 6 bases. The germline CDR1 and CDR2 sequences are SGHTA and FQGNSA. This CDR3 is 16 amino acids long. V was shortened by 4 bases and J by 2 bases, with 15 bases between the two germline ends. The CDR3 nucleotides are TGTGCCAGCAGCTCGACAGGAGGTGAGGCTGGAAACACCATATATTTT. Amino acids: CASSSTGGEAGNTIYF.

The chain employs TRBV7-9 and TRBJ2-1; 8 nucleotides match TRBD2. Looked up from germline, CDR1 is SEHNR and CDR2 is FQNEAQ (reference sequence). CDR3 length: 15 amino acids. The V gene end was trimmed by 6 bases and the J gene end by 5 bases; junction bases not matched to a gene: 9. CDR3 loop: CASRRAGVSNNEQFF. The CDR3 bases are TGTGCCAGCAGGAGAGCGGGAGTTTCCAACAATGAGCAGTTCTTC.

The V and J genes are TRBV29-1 and TRBJ1-1; D not certain. Germline V gene lookup returns CDR1 SQVTM and CDR2 ANQGSEA. Deletions cut 3 bases from V and 8 bases from J, with 4 bases between. The CDR3 runs to 9 residues. CDR3 sequence: CSVDREAFF. The CDR3 DNA reads as TGCAGCGTTGACCGGGAAGCTTTCTTT.

The V gene is TRBV6-5, the J gene TRBJ2-1; 8 positions agree with TRBD2. The ends lost 4 bases at V and 8 bases at J; junction bases unmatched: 10. In germline, CDR1 is MNHEY, CDR2 SVGAGI. The CDR3 runs 15 residues. CDR3 nucleotide sequence: TGTGCCAGCAGTTCGGGTCGGGGGGGCCGGGATGAGCAGTTCTTC. Its protein is CASSSGRGGRDEQFF.

J is TRBJ2-1 and V is TRBV28; TRBD2 matches at 11 bases. The CDR3 sequence is 15 residues long. Trimming cost V 3 bases and J 7 bases; bases outside gene matches: 5. From germline, CDR1 is MDHEN and CDR2 SYDVKM. CDR3: CASSFWASGRNEQFF. The CDR3 DNA reads as TGTGCCAGCAGTTTCTGGGCTAGCGGGAGGAATGAGCAGTTCTTC.

Only one count was recorded for this clone. The V call is TRBV9, the J call TRBJ2-1; D is perhaps TRBD2 (5 bases). The germline gives CDR1 SGDLS, CDR2 YYNGEE. V dropped 0 bases and J dropped 4 bases, with 14 bases sitting between them. This CDR3 region has 16 residues. CDR3 nucleotides: TGTGCCAGCAGCGTAGGGGCGTCCGGGATTTACAATGAGCAGTTCTTC. It specifies CASSVGASGIYNEQFF.

The chain combines TRBV27 with TRBJ2-5, with D perhaps TRBD2 (6 bases). CDR3 length: 13 amino acids. Germline V CDR1 and CDR2: MNHEY, SMNVEV (reference sequence). V lost 5 bases and J 6 bases, leaving 13 bases between the germline ends. The CDR3 sequence is CASSLTSLQTQYF. The CDR3 DNA sequence: TGTGCCAGCAGTCTGACTAGTCTGCAGACCCAGTACTTC.

The chain is built from TRBV6-5 and TRBJ2-2; a possible D gene is TRBD2 (7 bases). Germline V gives CDR1 MNHEY, CDR2 SVGAGI. The CDR3 loop spans 15 amino acids. The V end was cut by 2 bases, the J end by 4 bases, with 11 bases between. The CDR3, as DNA: TGTGCCAGCAGTTACGGGGGGGCGGTCACCGGGGAGCTGTTTTTT. It yields the protein CASSYGGAVTGELFF.

This chain connects TRBV7-2 to TRBJ2-2, with D possibly being TRBD1 (5 bases). The CDR3 has 15 residues. In germline, CDR1 is SGHTA, CDR2 FQGNSA. Deletions cut 10 bases from V and 0 bases from J, with 15 bases between. In DNA form, the CDR3 reads TGTGCCACCCCTAAGGGGTCCACGAACACCGGGGAGCTGTTTTTT. Its translation is CATPKGSTNTGELFF.

The chain carries TRBV4-2 and TRBJ2-7; 7 positions match TRBD1. The ends lost 2 bases at V and 6 bases at J; junction bases unmatched: 13. The CDR3 is made up of 16 amino acids. Germline values: CDR1 LGHNA, CDR2 YNFKEQ. Here the CDR3 DNA reads TGTGCCAGCAGCCAAAGTACGACAGGGAAATTTACCGAGCAGTACTTC. This encodes CASSQSTTGKFTEQYF.

This clone was picked up a small number of times. The V call is TRBV6-5, the J call TRBJ1-6, with D unclear. CDR1 is MNHEY and CDR2 is SVGAGI in the germline V gene. The CDR3 is 13 residues long. V lost 7 bases, J lost 9 bases, and 13 bases lay in between. The CDR3 reads CASNSPVASPLHF. In DNA form, the CDR3 reads TGTGCCAGCAATAGTCCCGTAGCTTCACCCCTCCACTTT.

The chain recombines TRBV4-1 with TRBJ2-7; 12 bases agree with TRBD2. With 3 bases clipped from V and 5 bases from J, the junction kept 5 bases outside the gene matches. The CDR3 loop spans 15 amino acids. Germline V gene sequence: CDR1 MGHRA, CDR2 YSYEKL. The CDR3 protein is CASSHPSGGANEQYF. The CDR3 DNA follows: TGCGCCAGCAGCCACCCTAGCGGGGGGGCCAACGAGCAGTACTTC.